This T cell receptor (beta chain) was sequenced in a study of T cell responses to AZD1222 COVID-19 vaccine. Overall study results and limits: Receipt of two AZD1222 doses was followed by a rise in Spike-specific TCR breadth and depth. Seropositive AZD1222 recipients at baseline numbered only five or six. In all cases, repertoires were sampled only after the peak T cell response.

This clone was recorded once. The target antigen is unknown. CDR3 length: 16 residues. Clones were sequenced by immunoSEQ multiplex PCR, and TCRdb holds only the in-frame ones, with some missing. Among around 150,000 clones listed, over 75% were seen once. The V call is TRBV21-1, the J call TRBJ2-3; no check of the table's D call, TRBD2, against the DNA was made. TRBV21-1 has pseudogene status. This receptor was taken from an adult who received the AZD1222 COVID-19 vaccine. This specimen consisted of peripheral blood, obtained 28 days after the second AZD1222 dose. The CDR3 bases are TGTGCCAGCAGCAATAAATTACGGGAGAGGTCAGATACGCAGTATTTT. It translates to CASSNKLRERSDTQYF.